The T cell receptor (beta chain) under discussion was sequenced for a study of identifying expanded T cells in peripheral blood. Method: immunoSEQ multiplex PCR; TCRdb's copy keeps in-frame clones and lacks some. The profile shows approximately 97,000 clones, roughly 88% of them singletons. Collection occurred without any documented infections or immune events in donors. The CDR3 runs 14 residues. CDR1 is SQVTM, CDR2 ANQGSEA, per germline. Germline trimming cut 5 bases from V and 2 bases from J; bases unmatched to any gene: 9. This clonotype was sampled from a person aged 18 to 75 in good health. This sequence joins TRBV29-1 and TRBJ2-7; TRBD1 aligns across 7 bases. Sequenced sample: blood. In DNA form, the CDR3 reads TGCAGCGTTTCGACAGGGACGGGCACCTACGAGCAGTACTTC. Amino acids: CSVSTGTGTYEQYF.